A single sample is the source of the 13 T cell receptor beta chains below, sequenced in a study of CD8 T cells in ankylosing spondylitis. Overall study findings and caveats: What seemed typical of ankylosing spondylitis blood was a TCR beta motif built from about eight highly homologous variants.

In TCRdb, the 5' RACE reads were re-called with MiXCR into one record per CDR3 protein. The data show 130,000 or so distinct CDR3 sequences, under 20% seen once. These receptors are not linked to any known antigen. Sequencing was carried out using blood, either unsorted or a sorted T cell fraction (not recorded which). These receptors came from a male donor with ankylosing spondylitis.

V gene TRBV28 combines with J gene TRBJ2-7; TRBD1 aligns across 7 bases. Losses at the gene ends were 5 bases for V and 2 bases for J; bases not matched to a gene: 9. Germline V gene sequence: CDR1 MDHEN, CDR2 SYDVKM. The CDR3 covers 15 residues. The CDR3 DNA is TGTGCCAGCAGTGGGACCCCGGGACAGCCCTACGAGCAGTACTTC. This gives the protein CASSGTPGQPYEQYF.

This sequence joins TRBV2 and TRBJ2-2, with 8 bases fitting TRBD1. V shed 10 bases and J 2 bases; nucleotides not matched to a gene: 3. Germline loops: CDR1 SNHLY, CDR2 FYNNEI. This CDR3 contains 13 residues. The CDR3 reads CATGQANTGELFF. CDR3 in DNA: TGTGCCACGGGACAGGCTAACACCGGGGAGCTGTTTTTT.

The rearrangement uses TRBV2 and TRBJ2-2; D ambiguous. The germline V and J ends were trimmed by 5 bases and 8 bases, with 6 bases remaining between them. The length of the CDR3 is 11 residues. Germline assignment: CDR1 SNHLY and CDR2 FYNNEI. The CDR3 reads CASSLEGELFF. As DNA, the CDR3 is TGTGCCAGCAGTCTAGAGGGGGAGCTGTTTTTT.

The V call is TRBV15, the J call TRBJ2-2; D unclear. The V end was cut by 5 bases, the J end by 1 base, with 8 bases between. The CDR3 is 14 residues long. Per germline, CDR1 LNHNV and CDR2 YYDKDF (reference sequence). The CDR3 here is CATSQSRNTGELFF. The DNA for the CDR3 is TGTGCCACCAGCCAATCTCGGAACACCGGGGAGCTGTTTTTT.

The chain links TRBV27 to TRBJ2-1, with 10 bases matching TRBD2. Germline CDR1 is MNHEY and CDR2 is SMNVEV (reference sequence). J lost 9 bases, V lost 4 bases, and 12 bases had no gene match. The CDR3 is 16 amino acids. The CDR3 DNA sequence: TGTGCCAGCAGTTCAGGAGCGGGACTAGCGTTGGTTGAGCAGTTCTTC. It encodes CASSSGAGLALVEQFF.

For the CDR3, the DNA is TGTGCCAGCACCGGAGGACTAGCGGCCGGGGAGCTGTTTTTT. Protein sequence: CASTGGLAAGELFF. The rearrangement uses TRBV27 and TRBJ2-2; TRBD2 aligns across 10 bases. The V and J ends lost 7 bases and 6 bases, in that order; junction bases with no gene match: 5. Germline V gives CDR1 MNHEY, CDR2 SMNVEV (reference sequence). The CDR3 has 14 residues.

The chain joins TRBV2 to TRBJ2-5; D not certain. Germline V lookup: CDR1 SNHLY, CDR2 FYNNEI. CDR3 length: 13 amino acids. Trimming took 3 bases from V and 2 from J, leaving 7 bases between them. CDR3 nucleotides: TGTGCCAGCAGTGATTTCGGACAAGAGACCCAGTACTTC. Translating gives CASSDFGQETQYF.

This rearrangement joins TRBV4-1 to TRBJ2-7; D remains unclear. V was pared by 0 bases and J by 4 bases, with 7 bases between. The germline CDR1 and CDR2 sequences are MGHRA and YSYEKL. This CDR3 region has 13 residues. This CDR3 reads CASSQERLYEQYF. CDR3 nucleotide sequence: TGCGCCAGCAGCCAAGAGAGGTTGTACGAGCAGTACTTC.

A few counts support this clonotype. Here the CDR3 reads CASSLDSGLAYNEQFF. The CDR3 bases are TGTGCCAGCAGCCTCGATAGCGGCTTAGCCTACAATGAGCAGTTCTTC. The chain combines TRBV9 with TRBJ2-1; D possibly corresponds to TRBD2 (6 bases). V was trimmed by 4 bases and J by 2 bases, leaving 16 bases between them. The V gene's germline CDR1 is SGDLS and CDR2 YYNGEE. This CDR3 comprises 16 residues. Combining the CDR3 with reference TRBV9 and TRBJ2-1 gives the whole variable domain DSGVTQTPKHLITATGQRVTLRCSPRSGDLSVYWYQQSLDQGLQFLIQYYNGEERAKGNILERFSAQQFPDLHSELNLSSLELGDSALYFCASSLDSGLAYNEQFFGPGTRLTVL.

Only a few counts were recorded for this clonotype. V gene TRBV20-1 combines with J gene TRBJ2-7; 8 bases match TRBD2. The CDR3 spans 12 residues. Trimming cost V 6 bases and J 0 bases; bases outside gene matches: 1. The germline V gene encodes CDR1 DFQATT and CDR2 SNEGSKA (reference sequence). The DNA for the CDR3 is TGCAGTGCCGGGGGGGACTCCTACGAGCAGTACTTC. Encoded protein: CSAGGDSYEQYF.

This clonotype turned up a few times. The chain couples TRBV20-1 to TRBJ2-2, with D perhaps being TRBD1 or TRBD2 (5 bases each). The CDR3 contains 13 residues. Germline V gene data show CDR1 as DFQATT and CDR2 as SNEGSKA (reference sequence). Trimming left V 5 bases short and J 0 bases short, with 7 bases between. The CDR3 DNA is TGCAGTGCTTGGGACCCGAACACCGGGGAGCTGTTTTTT. As protein: CSAWDPNTGELFF.

The chain has TRBV27 and TRBJ2-2; D may match TRBD1 or TRBD2 (5 bases each). V lost 3 bases and J 4 bases, leaving 12 bases between the germline ends. Germline V gives CDR1 MNHEY, CDR2 SMNVEV (reference sequence). The CDR3 length is 15 residues. CDR3 in amino acids: CASSFRGEFTGELFF. CDR3 nucleotide sequence: TGTGCCAGCAGTTTCCGAGGGGAGTTCACCGGGGAGCTGTTTTTT.

This clonotype was counted only a few times. This chain connects TRBV7-9 to TRBJ1-6; D is undetermined. The germline gives CDR1 SEHNR, CDR2 FQNEAQ (reference sequence). V lost 1 base to trimming and J lost 6 bases, with 1 base between them. The CDR3 runs to 12 residues. Here the CDR3 DNA reads TGTGCCAGCAGCTTAGTTAATTCACCCCTCCACTTT. It yields the protein CASSLVNSPLHF.